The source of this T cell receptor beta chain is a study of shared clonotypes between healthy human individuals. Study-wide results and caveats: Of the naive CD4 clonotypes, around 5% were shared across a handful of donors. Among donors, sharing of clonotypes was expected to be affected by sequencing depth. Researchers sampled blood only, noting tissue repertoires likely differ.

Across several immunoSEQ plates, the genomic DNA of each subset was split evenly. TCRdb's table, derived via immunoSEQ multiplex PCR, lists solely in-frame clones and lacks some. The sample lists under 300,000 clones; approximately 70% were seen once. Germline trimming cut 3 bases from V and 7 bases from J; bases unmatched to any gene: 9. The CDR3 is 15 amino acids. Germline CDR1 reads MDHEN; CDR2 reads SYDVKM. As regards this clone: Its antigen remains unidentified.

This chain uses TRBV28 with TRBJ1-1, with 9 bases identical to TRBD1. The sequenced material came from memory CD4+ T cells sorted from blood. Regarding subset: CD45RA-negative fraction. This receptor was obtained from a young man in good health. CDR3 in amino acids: CASSLGGTGNGEAFF. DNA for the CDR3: TGTGCCAGCAGTTTGGGGGGGACAGGGAACGGTGAAGCTTTCTTT.